This T cell receptor (beta chain) emerged from a study of CD4 T cells in relation to SARS-CoV-2 and coronaviruses. In the study overall: After roughly 11 days of antigen culture, PBMC TCR beta CDR3s were sequenced.

Points from the study as a whole: Roughly 65% of donors had memory CD4+ clonotypes crossrecognizing SARS-CoV-2 and common cold coronavirus spike.

Trimming removed 4 bases at V and 4 bases at J, with 13 bases between. The CDR3 covers 14 residues. Germline CDR1 reads LNHDA; CDR2 reads SQIVND (reference sequence). On this clone itself: Its antigen is unidentified.

Data came from immunoSEQ multiplex PCR; TCRdb stores just in-frame clones and leaves some out. The sample contains 15,000 to 20,000 clones, roughly 78% of which appear only once. Unexposed donor CD4+ T cells date from about 2010-2019, before the COVID-19 pandemic. After around nine days of culture, CD4+ T cells were isolated. Cells permitting, SARS-CoV-2 S/N and four cold-coronavirus spikes were tested on unexposed-donor CD4+ T cells. The sequence derives from a human donor in good health. The V call is TRBV19, the J call TRBJ1-1, with D unclear. Material: CD4+ T cells from PBMCs, cultured in vitro. The CDR3 loop is CASSTRPAGTEAFF. The CDR3 DNA follows: TGTGCCAGTAGTACCAGACCTGCGGGCACTGAAGCTTTCTTT.